This note documents a single TCR beta chain sequence. Its antigen remains unknown. The entry originates in a study of T-cell memory formation after mild COVID-19. Study in general: Among the donors, TCR clusters were largely specific to each donor.

TCRdb ran MiXCR on the 5' RACE reads and lists one entry per CDR3 protein. The sample records approximately 250,000 distinct CDR3 sequences, 16% being singletons. The V end lost 6 bases, the J end lost 0 bases, and 12 bases lay between the germline ends. Germline CDR1 DFQATT, CDR2 SNEGSKA (reference sequence). The CDR3 loop spans 14 amino acids. Study findings and constraints: Some responding clones appeared in pre-infection memory, suggesting cross-reactive memory joined. The main location of contracting CD4+ clones was CM and EM, and that of contracting CD8+ clones was EMRA.

This receptor was taken from a man aged 18 to 29 who had mild COVID-19 (a few samples of this study predate the infection). Cell type and time point are not known. Sequencing was carried out using PBMCs or a T cell subset sorted from them (not recorded which). V gene TRBV20-1 combines with J gene TRBJ1-3; D is ambiguous. The CDR3 loop reads CSAARGISGNTIYF. CDR3 DNA sequence: TGCAGTGCCGCCCGGGGTATCTCTGGAAACACCATATATTTT.